These 32 T cell receptor beta chains originate from one sample sequenced in a study of T cell responses to AZD1222 COVID-19 vaccine. Clones were read by immunoSEQ multiplex PCR, and TCRdb kept only the in-frame ones, dropping some. The data contain over 150,000 clones, less than 95% of them singletons. The source was peripheral blood, collected on day 0 of AZD1222 vaccination. Source of these receptors: an adult in good health.

V and J are TRBV18 and TRBJ2-3, with D perhaps matching TRBD1 or TRBD2 (6 bases each). Trimming stripped 3 bases from V and 5 bases from J, with 12 bases between. The CDR3 has 14 amino acids. Germline V gene data show CDR1 as KGHSH and CDR2 as LQKENI. The CDR3 DNA reads as TGTGCCAGCTCACCGGTCGGGGGCTTAGATACGCAGTATTTT. This encodes CASSPVGGLDTQYF.

The chain has TRBV7-8 and TRBJ1-4; no reliable D call. The V end lost 4 bases, the J end lost 3 bases, and 12 bases lay between the germline ends. Germline lookup yields CDR1 SGHVS and CDR2 FQNEAQ. This CDR3 has 15 residues. The CDR3 bases are TGTGCCAGCAGCTCCGGAGGGCAGGCTAATGAAAAACTGTTTTTT. Protein product: CASSSGGQANEKLFF.

This rearrangement joins TRBV6-2 or TRBV6-3 to TRBJ1-4; the D is unclear. Germline V gene data show CDR1 as MNHEY and CDR2 as SVGEGT. The CDR3 covers 11 residues. Trimming took 1 base from V and 6 from J, leaving 0 bases between them. CDR3 region: CASSYYEKLFF. Here the CDR3 DNA reads TGTGCCAGCAGTTACTATGAAAAACTGTTTTTT.

The J gene is TRBJ1-3, the V gene TRBV7-6; 7 nucleotides align to TRBD1. The CDR3 extends over 16 amino acids. Looked up from germline, CDR1 is SGHVS and CDR2 is FNYEAQ. With V trimmed by 4 bases and J by 4 bases, 10 bases remained unmatched. The CDR3 reads CASSSRTGLGGNTIYF. CDR3 DNA: TGTGCCAGCAGCTCAAGGACAGGCCTGGGGGGAAACACCATATATTTT.

This clone was recorded only once. The chain uses TRBV6-5 and TRBJ1-1, with TRBD1 as a possible D gene (5 bases). This CDR3 contains 15 residues. Per germline, CDR1 MNHEY and CDR2 SVGAGI. Trimming removed 4 bases from V and 4 bases from J, with 16 bases in between. The CDR3 DNA reads TGTGCCAGCAGTTCCGGCCCGACGGGGGGCACTGAAGCTTTCTTT. Protein sequence: CASSSGPTGGTEAFF.

V gene TRBV18 combines with J gene TRBJ1-2; D may be TRBD1 (6 bases). Germline CDR1 reads KGHSH; CDR2 reads LQKENI. CDR3 length: 14 residues. Trimming removed 3 bases from V and 4 bases from J, with 12 bases in between. The CDR3 coding sequence is TGTGCCAGCTCACCCCCCGGGACAAGCTATGGCTACACCTTC. Its protein product is CASSPPGTSYGYTF.

This clone appeared a few times. The V call is TRBV4-3, the J call TRBJ1-1, with D tentatively TRBD1 (6 bases). V was pared by 0 bases and J by 0 bases, with 8 bases between. CDR3 size: 15 residues. Germline loops: CDR1 LGHNA, CDR2 YSLEER. The CDR3 sequence: CASSQDPGVNTEAFF. In DNA form, the CDR3 reads TGCGCCAGCAGCCAAGACCCAGGGGTGAACACTGAAGCTTTCTTT.

The V call is TRBV10-3, the J call TRBJ1-5; TRBD1 aligns across 8 bases. Germline CDR1 ENHRY, CDR2 SYGVKD. CDR3 length: 14 amino acids. Losses at the gene ends were 6 bases for V and 3 bases for J; bases not matched to a gene: 4. In nucleotides, the CDR3 is TGTGCCATCAGAGCGACAGGGGACAATCAGCCCCAGCATTTT. Translation gives CAIRATGDNQPQHF.

The gene calls are TRBV30 and TRBJ1-3; 9 bases are a match to TRBD1. The junction had 17 bases not matched to a gene; V was cut back by 3 bases and J by 2 bases. CDR1 and CDR2 (germline): GTSNPN, SVGIG (reference sequence). The CDR3 runs to 19 residues. Here the CDR3 reads CAWRLLLSTGGTTGNTIYF. In DNA form, the CDR3 reads TGTGCCTGGAGGTTGTTATTATCGACAGGGGGAACGACTGGAAACACCATATATTTT.

J is TRBJ1-1 and V is TRBV5-1; D perhaps matches TRBD1 (5 bases). V lost 0 bases and J 13 bases, leaving 19 bases between the germline ends. The CDR3 has 14 residues. CDR1 and CDR2 (germline): SGHRS, YFSETQ. The CDR3 is CASSLEGPGTGGFF. In DNA, the CDR3 is TGCGCCAGCAGCTTGGAGGGCCCAGGGACCGGAGGTTTCTTT.

V gene TRBV2 combines with J gene TRBJ1-2; D gene ambiguous. The CDR3 runs to 13 residues. CDR1 and CDR2 from the germline V gene are SNHLY and FYNNEI. Trimming removed 6 bases from V and 4 bases from J, with 12 bases in between. The CDR3 DNA reads as TGTGCCAGCAGAGTGACCCAGATCTATGGCTACACCTTC. Its protein is CASRVTQIYGYTF.

The chain employs TRBV19 and TRBJ1-6, with 8 nucleotides matching TRBD1. This CDR3 has 12 amino acids. CDR1 and CDR2 from the germline V gene are LNHDA and SQIVND (reference sequence). Germline trimming cut 11 bases from V and 11 bases from J; bases unmatched to any gene: 8. CDR3 amino acids: CAAGQGGTPLHF. The CDR3 bases are TGTGCCGCTGGACAGGGTGGGACACCCCTCCACTTT. The full variable domain, with the rest looked up from reference TRBV19 and TRBJ1-6, is DGGITQSPKYLFRKEGQNVTLSCEQNLNHDAMYWYRQDPGQGLRLIYYSQIVNDFQKGDIAEGYSVSREKKESFPLTVTSAQKNPTAFYLCAAGQGGTPLHFGNGTRLTVT.

This sequence joins TRBV4-1 and TRBJ2-3, with 9 bases that match TRBD2. The V segment lost 0 bases and the J segment 4 bases; nucleotides outside the gene matches: 14. Germline V gene lookup returns CDR1 MGHRA and CDR2 YSYEKL. The CDR3 loop spans 19 amino acids. CDR3 in DNA: TGCGCCAGCAGCCAAGATGGGGTAGCGGGGGCCCTACAAGCAGATACGCAGTATTTT. Its protein is CASSQDGVAGALQADTQYF.

This clone was counted only a few times. The chain has TRBV12-3 or TRBV12-4 and TRBJ2-2; D not certain. V gave up 3 bases and J gave up 6 bases, with 2 bases separating them. The CDR3 is made up of 11 amino acids. The chain's CDR3 is CASSFPGELFF. CDR3 nucleotides: TGTGCCAGCAGTTTCCCCGGGGAGCTGTTTTTT.

The genes are TRBV7-3 and TRBJ1-6; no definite D call. Germline CDR1 reads SGHTA; CDR2 reads FQGTGA. This CDR3 spans 14 amino acids. V lost 5 bases, J lost 8 bases, and 13 bases lay in between. CDR3: CASSPGWGYSPLHF. As DNA, the CDR3 is TGTGCCAGCAGCCCGGGATGGGGTTATTCACCCCTCCACTTT.

This chain uses TRBV6-6 with TRBJ1-5; 8 bases line up with TRBD1. The CDR3 is 16 amino acids. J lost 1 base, V lost 4 bases, and 6 bases had no gene match. Germline-derived CDR1 and CDR2 are MNHNY and SVGAGI (reference sequence). The CDR3 sequence: CASSSPTGGSNQPQHF. The DNA of the CDR3 is TGTGCCAGCAGTTCACCCACAGGGGGAAGCAATCAGCCCCAGCATTTT.

Concerning this clone itself: The sample has other DNA sequences that encode this CDR3 too. V is TRBV6-5 and J is TRBJ1-1; D is undetermined. The ends were cut back, 6 bases at V and 1 base at J, with 12 bases in the middle. Per germline, CDR1 MNHEY and CDR2 SVGAGI. The CDR3 contains 14 residues. The CDR3 region has the DNA TGTGCCAGCAGGCCCCTCGGAAGGAACACTGAAGCTTTCTTT. Translated, it gives CASRPLGRNTEAFF.

This clone has just one count. The chain has TRBV28 and TRBJ2-3; 9 bases line up with TRBD2. The trim removed 7 bases at V and 3 bases at J, leaving 2 bases unmatched. Per germline, CDR1 MDHEN and CDR2 SYDVKM. There are 13 residues in the CDR3. Here the CDR3 reads CASIAGATDTQYF. In DNA, the CDR3 is TGTGCCAGCATAGCGGGGGCTACAGATACGCAGTATTTT.

This chain joins TRBV7-2 and TRBJ2-5; D unresolved. CDR1 is SGHTA, CDR2 FQGNSA, per germline. V was clipped by 5 bases and J by 3 bases, with 10 bases between them. The CDR3 spans 13 residues. The CDR3 DNA sequence: TGTGCCAGCAGCCCGCCGGCTGAAGAGACCCAGTACTTC. This encodes CASSPPAEETQYF.

This chain links TRBV9 with TRBJ1-6, with D uncertain. The CDR3 has 15 amino acids. V shed 0 bases and J shed 7 bases, with 11 bases lying between them. Germline V lookup: CDR1 SGDLS, CDR2 YYNGEE. DNA of the CDR3: TGTGCCAGCAGCGTAGGGATGGGCGCAAATTCACCCCTCCACTTT. Residues: CASSVGMGANSPLHF. Variable domain in full (rest from reference TRBV9 and TRBJ1-6): DSGVTQTPKHLITATGQRVTLRCSPRSGDLSVYWYQQSLDQGLQFLIQYYNGEERAKGNILERFSAQQFPDLHSELNLSSLELGDSALYFCASSVGMGANSPLHFGNGTRLTVT.

The J gene is TRBJ2-3, the V gene TRBV5-1; D tentatively reads TRBD1 or TRBD2 (6 bases each). CDR1 SGHRS and CDR2 YFSETQ come from the germline V gene. V was trimmed by 1 base and J by 1 base, leaving 10 bases between them. The CDR3 loop spans 15 amino acids. CDR3 residues: CASSLMGGGTDTQYF. The CDR3 DNA reads TGCGCCAGCAGCTTGATGGGGGGCGGCACAGATACGCAGTATTTT.

V and J are TRBV7-9 and TRBJ2-7, with TRBD2 as a possible D gene (5 bases). The CDR3 sequence is 13 residues long. Trimming stripped 0 bases from V and 6 bases from J, with 9 bases between. Germline V gene sequence: CDR1 SEHNR, CDR2 FQNEAQ (reference sequence). CDR3 amino acids: CASSLASSSEQYF. CDR3 sequence (DNA): TGTGCCAGCAGCTTAGCTTCTAGCTCCGAGCAGTACTTC.

The chain employs TRBV12-5 and TRBJ2-1; 10 bases align to TRBD2. With 0 bases clipped from V and 9 bases from J, the junction kept 5 bases outside the gene matches. Germline V gives CDR1 LGHNT, CDR2 FRNRAP. The CDR3 extends over 15 amino acids. DNA for the CDR3: TGTGCTAGTGGTTTGGTACTAGCGGGGTGGGGTGAGCAGTTCTTC. Translated, it gives CASGLVLAGWGEQFF.

The chain carries TRBV7-2 and TRBJ2-7; no definite D call. CDR1 is SGHTA and CDR2 is FQGNSA in the germline V gene. Trimming took off 4 bases at V and 3 bases at J, with 7 bases between the two ends. CDR3 length: 12 residues. Here the CDR3 DNA reads TGTGCCAGCAGCTCCTGGGACTACGAGCAGTACTTC. This codes for CASSSWDYEQYF.

The chain joins TRBV19 to TRBJ1-1; D call uncertain. The CDR3 runs 15 residues. Germline CDR1 is LNHDA and CDR2 is SQIVND (reference sequence). V shed 5 bases and J shed 1 base, with 14 bases lying between them. CDR3 nucleotides: TGTGCCAGTAGTTTCAGCCCGCGGGAGAACACTGAAGCTTTCTTT. Protein sequence: CASSFSPRENTEAFF.

This chain joins TRBV7-8 and TRBJ1-2; 12 bases match TRBD1. Germline-derived CDR1 and CDR2 are SGHVS and FQNEAQ. The J segment lost 4 bases and the V segment lost 5 bases, leaving 8 bases of the junction unmatched. The CDR3 runs to 16 residues. The CDR3 loop reads CASSITGTGGSYGYTF. The CDR3 bases are TGTGCCAGCAGCATCACCGGGACAGGGGGCTCCTATGGCTACACCTTC. Using reference TRBV7-8 and TRBJ1-2 for the parts outside the CDR3, the full variable domain is GAGVSQSPRYKVAKRGQDVALRCDPISGHVSLFWYQQALGQGPEFLTYFQNEAQLDKSGLPSDRFFAERPEGSVSTLKIQRTQQEDSAVYLCASSITGTGGSYGYTFGSGTRLTVV.

The chain is built from TRBV9 and TRBJ2-7; 9 positions match TRBD1. This CDR3 contains 18 residues. With 4 bases clipped from V and 0 bases from J, the junction kept 14 bases outside the gene matches. The germline gives CDR1 SGDLS, CDR2 YYNGEE. The CDR3 sequence is CASSPLPPDRGGSYEQYF. The CDR3 nucleotides are TGTGCCAGCAGCCCCCTCCCCCCGGACAGGGGAGGCTCCTACGAGCAGTACTTC.

The genes are TRBV4-1 and TRBJ1-5; D is perhaps TRBD1 (5 bases). CDR1 and CDR2 from the germline V gene are MGHRA and YSYEKL. The CDR3 length is 17 residues. Between the trimmed V and J ends, which lost 2 bases and 0 bases, there was a span of 14 bases. The CDR3 protein is CASSQSTGPYSNQPQHF. CDR3 nucleotides: TGCGCCAGCAGCCAATCCACGGGACCCTATAGCAATCAGCCCCAGCATTTT.

This clone has a single count. The CDR3, as DNA: TGTGCCAGCAGTTCTTCCGGGACAGGGAAATACGAGCAGTACTTC. The encoded protein is CASSSSGTGKYEQYF. V gene TRBV28 combines with J gene TRBJ2-7, with 9 nucleotides matching TRBD1. CDR3 length equals 15 residues. Germline loops: CDR1 MDHEN, CDR2 SYDVKM. With V trimmed by 4 bases and J by 4 bases, 8 bases remained unmatched.

This chain connects TRBV9 to TRBJ1-4, with a weak D call TRBD1 (5 bases). Per the germline V gene, CDR1 is SGDLS and CDR2 is YYNGEE. The CDR3 has 14 residues. Trimming left V 3 bases short and J 4 bases short, with 10 bases between. The CDR3 spells CASSGGDGNEKLFF. CDR3 DNA sequence: TGTGCCAGCAGCGGGGGGGACGGTAATGAAAAACTGTTTTTT.

The chain uses TRBV6-5 and TRBJ1-2; TRBD1 might be the D (5 bases). The V end was cut by 6 bases, the J end by 5 bases, with 13 bases between. The CDR3 loop spans 13 amino acids. CDR1 and CDR2 (germline): MNHEY, SVGAGI. CDR3: CASSTGGGYGYTF. The CDR3 DNA is TGTGCCAGCAGCACCGGCGGGGGATATGGCTACACCTTC.

The table lists this clone with a few counts. This rearrangement joins TRBV9 to TRBJ2-7; tentative D call: TRBD2 (5 bases). CDR3 size: 14 residues. Between the trimmed V and J ends, which lost 2 bases and 0 bases, there was a span of 9 bases. Germline V gives CDR1 SGDLS, CDR2 YYNGEE. The CDR3 region has the DNA TGTGCCAGCAGCGTTCGGGGTCACTCCTACGAGCAGTACTTC. Protein product: CASSVRGHSYEQYF.